This T cell receptor (beta chain) was obtained from a study of memory CD4+ T cells and cytomegalovirus serostatus. Study overall: Healthy Belgian adult donors included nine or ten CMV-positive and some 24 CMV-negative people. Whole-study results and caveats: CMV serostatus prediction reached median AUC around 0.94, or 0.89 with US-trained model. Of 150 to 200 reported CMV TCRbeta sequences, 67 were found in memory CD4+ repertoires.

CDR1 and CDR2 from the germline V gene are MDHEN and SYDVKM. The V and J ends lost 1 base and 4 bases respectively, with 13 bases between them. The CDR3 runs 15 residues. Assay used: immunoSEQ multiplex PCR; TCRdb lists only in-frame clones, some missing. The sample includes tens of thousands of clones, approximately 83% seen only once; the top ten take under 0.65%. Single viable CD3+CD4+CD8-CD45RO+ cells were sorted as the memory CD4+ T cells. Worth noting for this clone: The antigen is undetermined.

The chain has TRBV28 and TRBJ1-2; perhaps TRBD1 as D (6 bases). The source is an adult in good health and CMV-seronegative. The sequencing input was memory CD4+ T cells from blood. The CDR3 bases are TGTGCCAGCAGTTTATCGAGAGGGGGTGGCTATGGCTACACCTTC. Amino acids: CASSLSRGGGYGYTF.